The 25 T cell receptor beta chains presented below share a single source sample, sequenced in a study of CD8 T cells in ankylosing spondylitis. MiXCR, run by TCRdb on the 5' RACE reads, gives a single entry per CDR3 protein. This sample carries 200,000 to 250,000 distinct CDR3 sequences, 20% to 30% of them seen once, and the ten largest clones take under 7%. Material: blood, either unsorted or a sorted T cell fraction (not recorded which). The source is a male donor with ankylosing spondylitis or in good health (not recorded which).

The chain links TRBV20-1 to TRBJ2-7, with a weak D call TRBD1 (5 bases). Germline V CDR1 and CDR2: DFQATT, SNEGSKA (reference sequence). The V and J ends lost 6 bases and 2 bases respectively, with 17 bases between them. This CDR3 has 14 amino acids. The CDR3 DNA reads TGCAGTGCCAGTAGCCCGACAGTAACCTACGAGCAGTACTTC. This translates into CSASSPTVTYEQYF.

This clonotype was detected many times. The CDR3 DNA sequence: TGTGCCAGCATGAACACCGGGGAGCTGTTTTTT. Encoded protein: CASMNTGELFF. The chain uses TRBV2 and TRBJ2-2; the D is unclear. The CDR3 is made up of 11 amino acids. Trimming took off 7 bases at V and 1 base at J, with 1 base between the two ends. From germline, CDR1 is SNHLY and CDR2 FYNNEI.

The J gene is TRBJ1-2, the V gene TRBV7-9, with 12 bases that match TRBD1. This CDR3 is built from 15 residues. CDR1 is SEHNR, CDR2 FQNEAQ, per germline (reference sequence). The V gene end was trimmed by 4 bases and the J gene end by 8 bases; junction bases not matched to a gene: 8. In nucleotides, the CDR3 is TGTGCCAGCAGCTCTCCGGGACAGGGGGCGCAGGGCTACACCTTC. Translation: CASSSPGQGAQGYTF.

This clonotype was detected only a few times. The rearrangement joins TRBV20-1 to TRBJ2-1, with 10 positions matching TRBD2. Germline values: CDR1 DFQATT, CDR2 SNEGSKA (reference sequence). The CDR3 contains 15 residues. Trimming cost V 4 bases and J 0 bases; bases outside gene matches: 3. The CDR3 spells CSANSGRSSYNEQFF. CDR3 bases: TGCAGTGCTAATAGCGGGAGGAGCTCCTACAATGAGCAGTTCTTC.

The table lists this clonotype with many counts. The rearrangement joins TRBV6-6 to TRBJ2-5; D remains ambiguous. The CDR3 consists of 12 residues. V lost 8 bases and J lost 4, with 11 bases in between. In germline, CDR1 is MNHNY, CDR2 SVGAGI (reference sequence). The CDR3 loop reads CASAKGGETQYF. CDR3 nucleotides: TGTGCCAGCGCCAAGGGTGGAGAGACCCAGTACTTC.

This clonotype was recorded at least ten times. The chain uses TRBV20-1 and TRBJ2-3, with 11 bases aligning to TRBD2. The V gene's germline CDR1 is DFQATT and CDR2 SNEGSKA (reference sequence). The CDR3 runs 16 residues. Trimming removed 3 bases from V and 2 bases from J; junction bases left unmatched: 7. Here the CDR3 reads CSASSGRAEDTDTQYF. The CDR3 nucleotides are TGCAGTGCTAGTAGCGGGAGGGCCGAGGACACAGATACGCAGTATTTT.

This clonotype was seen repeatedly, ten times or more. V gene TRBV10-2 combines with J gene TRBJ1-6, with a tentative D call TRBD1 (5 bases). Trimming shortened V by 10 bases and J by 7 bases, and 14 bases separated the two germline ends. CDR1 and CDR2 from the germline V gene are WSHSY and SAAADI. The CDR3 has 13 residues. CDR3 protein: CAIRRDGNSPLHF. The DNA for the CDR3 is TGCGCCATCCGCCGGGACGGAAATTCACCCCTCCACTTT.

This clonotype occurred many times. The chain uses TRBV7-2 and TRBJ1-3; D is undetermined. The CDR3 runs 12 residues. V was trimmed by 8 bases and J by 0 bases, leaving 5 bases between them. The V gene's germline CDR1 is SGHTA and CDR2 FQGNSA. The CDR3 loop is CASASSGNTIYF. CDR3 nucleotide sequence: TGTGCCAGCGCTAGCTCTGGAAACACCATATATTTT.

V and J are TRBV2 and TRBJ2-5; 11 positions match TRBD1. CDR3 length: 16 amino acids. Unmatched junction bases numbered 10, after V lost 6 bases and J lost 4 bases. The germline V gene has CDR1 SNHLY and CDR2 FYNNEI. The CDR3 region has the DNA TGTGCCAGCAGCCGGGACAGGGGGTATGTTGGAGAGACCCAGTACTTC. Translation gives CASSRDRGYVGETQYF.

Many counts were recorded for this clonotype. The chain couples TRBV29-1 to TRBJ1-1; TRBD1 matches at 7 bases. Germline CDR1 and CDR2: SQVTM and ANQGSEA. V lost 6 bases, J lost 7 bases, and 11 bases stayed unmatched. The CDR3 sequence is 13 residues long. The CDR3, as DNA: TGCAGCGTCACCGCCAGGGGGAACTTTGAAGCTTTCTTT. Translation: CSVTARGNFEAFF.

Remarks on this clonotype: A much larger clonotype is one base distant, so this may be a read error. The J gene is TRBJ2-5, the V gene TRBV29-1; 8 bases are a match to TRBD1. Germline V gene lookup returns CDR1 SQVTM and CDR2 ANQGSEA. The CDR3 is made up of 12 amino acids. CDR3 residues: CSAQDRGEIQYF. In DNA, the CDR3 is TGCAGCGCGCAAGACAGGGGCGAGATCCAGTACTTC.

Comments on this clonotype: An end of the junction differs from the germline gene, which may be a read error. The gene calls are TRBV29-1 and TRBJ2-5; D may be TRBD2 (5 bases). CDR1 is SQVTM, CDR2 ANQGSEA, per germline. There are 12 residues in the CDR3. The CDR3 is CSVERGSPILLF. CDR3 bases: TGCAGCGTTGAAAGAGGGTCTCCCATATTACTCTTC.

There are a few counts of this clonotype. This chain uses TRBV10-3 with TRBJ2-7; D is perhaps TRBD2 (5 bases). The germline CDR1 and CDR2 sequences are ENHRY and SYGVKD. The CDR3 consists of 12 residues. V gave up 4 bases and J gave up 4 bases, with 8 bases separating them. The CDR3 DNA reads as TGTGCCATCAGTGGAGAGGGTTACGAGCAGTACTTC. Translated, it gives CAISGEGYEQYF.

This clonotype was seen repeatedly, ten times or more. The chain employs TRBV20-1 and TRBJ2-5; D is unclear. The CDR3 is 10 amino acids. Trimming took 3 bases from V and 6 from J, leaving 5 bases between them. The germline gives CDR1 DFQATT, CDR2 SNEGSKA (reference sequence). The CDR3 nucleotides read TGCAGTGCTAGTATACAGACCCAGTACTTC. Translated: CSASIQTQYF.

This clonotype was detected many times. The V call is TRBV6-2 or TRBV6-3, the J call TRBJ1-2, with a tentative D call TRBD1 (5 bases). The ends were cut back, 5 bases at V and 8 bases at J, with 18 bases in the middle. The CDR3 extends over 14 amino acids. In germline, CDR1 is MNHEY, CDR2 SVGEGT. The DNA of the CDR3 is TGTGCCAGCAGTGCTTCCGGGACCCTAGGAGGCTACACCTTC. Translating it yields CASSASGTLGGYTF.

This clonotype was counted ten times or more. This chain connects TRBV29-1 to TRBJ1-1, with 9 bases identical to TRBD1. CDR3 length: 12 residues. J was trimmed by 5 bases and V by 6 bases; bases with no gene match: 4. Germline V gene data show CDR1 as SQVTM and CDR2 as ANQGSEA. CDR3 in amino acids: CSVEQGATEAFF. CDR3 nucleotide sequence: TGCAGCGTGGAACAGGGGGCGACTGAAGCTTTCTTT.

This clonotype appeared a few times. This rearrangement joins TRBV7-2 to TRBJ1-6, with D tentatively TRBD1 (6 bases). The germline CDR1 and CDR2 sequences are SGHTA and FQGNSA. The CDR3 runs 15 residues. V gave up 0 bases and J gave up 9 bases, with 12 bases separating them. CDR3 sequence: CASSLAPGVGSPLHF. The CDR3 nucleotides are TGTGCCAGCAGCTTAGCGCCAGGGGTTGGTTCACCCCTCCACTTT.

This clonotype was found a few times. The chain uses TRBV20-1 and TRBJ2-7, with TRBD2 identical over 12 bases. Germline V gene lookup returns CDR1 DFQATT and CDR2 SNEGSKA (reference sequence). The CDR3 spans 14 residues. The trim removed 5 bases at V and 0 bases at J, leaving 2 bases unmatched. In DNA form, the CDR3 reads TGCAGTGCTCCTAGCGGGAGGGCCTCCTACGAGCAGTACTTC. Its translation is CSAPSGRASYEQYF.

This clonotype showed up just a few times. This sequence joins TRBV12-3 or TRBV12-4 and TRBJ1-5; D gene uncertain. V was pared by 3 bases and J by 5 bases, with 8 bases between. The CDR3 is 13 amino acids. The CDR3 region has the DNA TGTGCCAGCAGTTTGTTCACGGATCAGCCCCAGCATTTT. This translates into CASSLFTDQPQHF.

This clonotype was counted between two and nine times. The J gene is TRBJ1-1, the V gene TRBV12-3 or TRBV12-4, with D uncertain. This CDR3 comprises 14 residues. V shed 7 bases and J shed 0 bases, with 12 bases lying between them. This CDR3 reads CASTLLGMNTEAFF. CDR3 bases: TGTGCCAGCACCCTGTTGGGAATGAACACTGAAGCTTTCTTT.

This clonotype has a count of ten or more. The chain is built from TRBV20-1 and TRBJ2-3; 7 bases align to TRBD1. V dropped 7 bases and J dropped 4; count of bases not matched to a gene: 11. This CDR3 is built from 14 residues. Germline V gives CDR1 DFQATT, CDR2 SNEGSKA (reference sequence). The CDR3 sequence is CSVGGLGSADTQYF. The DNA for the CDR3 is TGCAGTGTAGGGGGCCTAGGGAGTGCAGATACGCAGTATTTT.

This clonotype was found many times. The chain combines TRBV4-2 with TRBJ1-6; the match to TRBD1 covers 10 bases. CDR3 length: 17 amino acids. Germline-derived CDR1 and CDR2 are LGHNA and YNFKEQ. V shed 4 bases and J 11 bases; nucleotides not matched to a gene: 14. For the CDR3, the DNA is TGTGCCAGCAGCCTCGCGGATTCGGGACAGGGGAGACCACCCCTCCACTTT. This translates into CASSLADSGQGRPPLHF.

A few counts support this clonotype. J is TRBJ2-5 and V is TRBV4-1; D perhaps matches TRBD1 (6 bases). The CDR3 totals 14 residues. V lost 3 bases to trimming and J lost 0 bases, with 8 bases between them. Germline V CDR1 and CDR2: MGHRA, YSYEKL. DNA of the CDR3: TGCGCCAGCAGCCACGGACAGAACCAAGAGACCCAGTACTTC. Its translation: CASSHGQNQETQYF.

This clonotype was picked up many times. The chain carries TRBV4-2 and TRBJ2-6, with D perhaps matching TRBD2 (5 bases). CDR1 and CDR2 from the germline V gene are LGHNA and YNFKEQ. This CDR3 is built from 17 residues. The V end lost 1 base, the J end lost 0 bases, and 10 bases lay between the germline ends. CDR3 protein: CASSQANGNSGANVLTF. The CDR3 DNA reads TGTGCCAGCAGCCAAGCCAACGGGAACTCTGGGGCCAACGTCCTGACTTTC.

In this sample, this clonotype turned up many times. This chain uses TRBV5-6 with TRBJ1-2, with TRBD1 as a possible D gene (5 bases). V gave up 4 bases and J gave up 7 bases, with 14 bases separating them. The CDR3 is 13 residues long. CDR1 is SGHDT, CDR2 YYEEEE, per germline. DNA of the CDR3: TGTGCCAGCAGCCTGAGGGCAGGGTTTGGCTACACCTTC. It codes for CASSLRAGFGYTF.